The clone carrying this T cell receptor (beta chain) was observed a handful of times. This specimen belongs to a study of blood T cell repertoires in COVID-19. As for the study in general: Both acute and convalescent COVID-19 samples were obtained from the United States, Italy and Spain. Sources were T cells, B-cell-depleted T cells, or PBMCs; the material itself was cDNA or gDNA.

Per the authors' pipeline: Estimation of nucleated cell counts relied on the amplification of reference gene primers. Sequenced by immunoSEQ multiplex PCR; TCRdb stores in-frame clones only, minus some. The V and J calls and clone size were taken over from that table, and D and trimming were inferred from the DNA. The sample consists of roughly 290,000 clones, 90% of them appearing once. The CDR3 consists of 16 residues. CDR1 is MRHNA and CDR2 is SNTAGT in the germline V gene. V was shortened by 3 bases and J by 5 bases, with 17 bases between the two germline ends. This chain joins TRBV6-4 and TRBJ2-1; D might be TRBD2 (6 bases). The TCR sequence derives from a woman between 18 and 30 years old with acute COVID-19. The sample comprised PBMCs or T cells enriched from blood (not recorded which). CDR3 nucleotides: TGTGCCAGCAGTGAGAAGGCAGGAGCGGGTGACAATGAGCAGTTCTTC. It encodes CASSEKAGAGDNEQFF.